Listed here is a single T cell receptor (beta chain). Given the absence of the conserved phenylalanine or tryptophan at the CDR3 end, a read error is likely. No DNA is shown, since the ends of the CDR3 on it are uncertain; the CDR3 is the one TCRdb lists. The data belong to a study of molecular identifiers for immune sequencing clone quantification. MiXCR, run by TCRdb on the PCR reads, gives a single entry per CDR3 protein. The sample has around 100,000 distinct CDR3 sequences; under 40% are singletons. Germline CDR1 ENHRY, CDR2 SYGVKD. With termini counted, the CDR3 has 13 amino acids. Sequencing was carried out using naive CD8+ T cells from blood, with Jurkat cell RNA spiked in. Subset defined: FACS-sorted CD8+CD4-CCR7+CD45RA+ naive T cells. The chain joins TRBV10-3 to TRBJ1-4. The receptor was derived from a human donor in good health. Some libraries in this study had Jurkat cell RNA spiked in. The CDR3 reads CAIRTATNEKLLI.